This TCR beta chain was found in a study of response to subunit inactivated influenza vaccine. Germline V gives CDR1 SNHLY, CDR2 FYNNEI. The CDR3 runs 17 residues. Trimming shortened V by 3 bases and J by 3 bases, and 17 bases separated the two germline ends. TCRdb re-called the RT-PCR reads with MiXCR, one entry per CDR3 protein. The sample holds roughly 650,000 distinct CDR3 sequences, 15% to 19% seen once. The sequence was obtained from a man aged 50 to 59 who received an inactivated influenza vaccine. V is TRBV2 and J is TRBJ2-2, with unresolved D. The sample here was PBMCs from blood, taken roughly 12 days after vaccination. The CDR3 DNA follows: TGTGCCAGCAGTGATTACACGCTCCTATCGGACACCGGGGAGCTGTTTTTT. Residues: CASSDYTLLSDTGELFF.